Reported below is one T cell receptor (beta chain). In the original analysis: From reference gene primer amplification, estimates of nucleated cell counts were derived. Here immunoSEQ multiplex PCR was the method, and the copy in TCRdb shows in-frame clones only, minus some. V and J calls and clone size are copied from that table; D and trimming were computed from the DNA. The table shows 350,000 or so clones, with over 70% occurring only once. This specimen belongs to a study of blood T cell repertoires in COVID-19. Germline-derived CDR1 and CDR2 are SEHNR and FQNEAQ (reference sequence). V lost 9 bases and J lost 6, with 11 bases in between. The CDR3 covers 12 residues.

The receptor was isolated from a man aged 30 to 45 with active or convalescent COVID-19. The specimen was peripheral blood. V and J are TRBV7-9 and TRBJ2-2; D gene unclear. CDR3 in DNA: TGTGCCAGGTCGATGGGCTCCGGGGAGCTGTTTTTT. Its translation is CARSMGSGELFF.